The 32 T cell receptor beta chains listed next were all sequenced from one sample in a study of blood T cells in healthy people across ages (dated by TCRdb to the mid-2010s). The library came from 5' RACE. The sequencer listed for this sample is Illumina HiSeq 2500. A second PCR of about 7 to 12 cycles was run with a J-beta primer mix and a sample-barcoded 5' primer. TCRdb reworked the public reads: Q25 trimming with fastp, MiXCR clone assembly, productive beta chains retained. Each CDR3 protein gets just one entry, which takes the most common genes and DNA from the rows behind it. Present in this sample are 550,000 to 800,000 distinct CDR3 sequences, 21% of which were seen just once. Approximately 3.6% of the sample belongs to the ten largest clones. Sequenced input: blood. The receptors derive from a man aged 70-80 years in good health.

The rearrangement links TRBV27 to TRBJ1-6, with 8 positions matching TRBD1. The length of the CDR3 is 16 residues. Germline V gene sequence: CDR1 MNHEY, CDR2 SMNVEV (reference sequence). V trimming: 5 bases; J trimming: 7 bases; junction bases outside the gene matches: 10. In nucleotides, the CDR3 is TGTGCCAGCAGTACCCGGACAGGGACGATGAATTCACCCCTCCACTTT. Translating gives CASSTRTGTMNSPLHF.

Only a few counts were recorded for this clonotype. The rearrangement joins TRBV19 to TRBJ2-2; no reliable D call. V dropped 3 bases and J dropped 0 bases, with 8 bases sitting between them. The CDR3 loop spans 15 amino acids. Germline V gene data show CDR1 as LNHDA and CDR2 as SQIVND (reference sequence). CDR3 DNA: TGTGCCAGTAGTATCTCCGGGTCGAACACCGGGGAGCTGTTTTTT. Translation gives CASSISGSNTGELFF.

This clonotype has only a few counts. The junction and the germline gene differ at one end; a read error may be behind it. The chain carries TRBV6-2 or TRBV6-3 and TRBJ2-5, with unresolved D. The tail of the sequence fits TRBJ2-1 better, so the J call may be wrong. Germline V gives CDR1 MNHEY, CDR2 SVGEGT. The CDR3 contains 15 residues. The CDR3 DNA sequence: TGTGCCCGCAGCCCCAGTCGTCTCGACTACAATGAGCAGTTCTTC. Its protein is CARSPSRLDYNEQFF.

This clonotype has more than one count but fewer than ten. The chain links TRBV14 to TRBJ2-7, with D perhaps matching TRBD1 (6 bases). The germline CDR1 and CDR2 sequences are SGHDN and FVKESK. CDR3 size: 17 residues. The V gene lost 4 bases and the J gene lost 0 bases, with 19 bases spanning the gap. Here the CDR3 DNA reads TGTGCCAGCAGCCCTCCCTTTGGGACAACGAACTCCTACGAGCAGTACTTC. Translating gives CASSPPFGTTNSYEQYF. The full variable domain, its missing parts supplied by reference TRBV14 and TRBJ2-7, is EAGVTQFPSHSVIEKGQTVTLRCDPISGHDNLYWYRRVMGKEIKFLLHFVKESKQDESGMPNNRFLAERTGGTYSTLKVQPAELEDSGVYFCASSPPFGTTNSYEQYFGPGTRLTVT.

This clonotype came up a few times. This chain uses TRBV3-1 with TRBJ1-1, with D unresolved. Germline V lookup: CDR1 LGHDT, CDR2 YNNKEL (reference sequence). The CDR3 has 13 residues. The V and J ends lost 1 base and 5 bases respectively, with 8 bases between them. This CDR3 is CASSQVEVTEAFF. For the CDR3, the DNA is TGTGCCAGCAGCCAAGTGGAGGTGACTGAAGCTTTCTTT.

As concerns this clonotype: A much larger clone differs by one base, so this may be a read error. The rearrangement uses TRBV29-1 and TRBJ2-5, with D possibly matching TRBD1 (6 bases). CDR1 SQVTM and CDR2 ANQGSEA come from the germline V gene. This CDR3 has 13 amino acids. V was trimmed by 4 bases and J by 1 base, leaving 10 bases between them. This CDR3 reads CSVAGELQETQYF. In DNA, the CDR3 is TGCAGCGTTGCAGGGGAGCTCCAAGAGACCCAGTACTTC.

The rearrangement links TRBV7-9 to TRBJ2-7, with 7 bases that match TRBD1. The CDR3 is 16 residues long. The germline gives CDR1 SEHNR, CDR2 FQNEAQ (reference sequence). Trimming took 5 bases from V and 2 from J; bases not matched to a gene: 12. The CDR3 here is CASSPSGRDRTYEQYF. The CDR3 DNA sequence: TGTGCCAGCAGCCCGTCGGGTCGGGACAGAACCTACGAGCAGTACTTC.

This clonotype occurred once. The rearrangement links TRBV18 to TRBJ2-7, with D tentatively TRBD1 (5 bases). Germline V lookup: CDR1 KGHSH, CDR2 LQKENI. The CDR3 has 11 amino acids. Trimming left V 2 bases short and J 6 bases short, with 5 bases between. CDR3 protein: CASSPGAEQYF. In nucleotides, the CDR3 is TGTGCCAGCTCACCAGGGGCCGAGCAGTACTTC.

V usage is TRBV2 and J usage is TRBJ2-5; 7 nucleotides agree with TRBD1. Germline V CDR1 and CDR2: SNHLY, FYNNEI. This CDR3 has 14 amino acids. The V gene end was trimmed by 5 bases and the J gene end by 5 bases; junction bases not matched to a gene: 8. The DNA of the CDR3 is TGTGCCAGCAGTCACAGGGGCAGGGTTGAGACCCAGTACTTC. Translating it yields CASSHRGRVETQYF.

This clonotype was seen only a few times. This chain links TRBV7-9 with TRBJ2-6, with unresolved D. This CDR3 has 17 amino acids. Trimming shortened V by 3 bases and J by 1 base, and 13 bases separated the two germline ends. Germline V gives CDR1 SEHNR, CDR2 FQNEAQ (reference sequence). The CDR3 is CASSFQRSVSGANVLTF. The CDR3 DNA is TGTGCCAGCAGCTTTCAGCGTTCCGTTTCTGGGGCCAACGTCCTGACTTTC.

This clonotype has only a few counts. The J gene is TRBJ2-1, the V gene TRBV7-9; TRBD2 aligns across 12 bases. The end of the DNA fits TRBJ2-7 better, so the J call may be wrong. The CDR3 runs 16 residues. Germline lookup yields CDR1 SEHNR and CDR2 FQNEAQ (reference sequence). In DNA form, the CDR3 reads TGTGCCAGCAGCTTAGGACTAGCGGGAGCGGGCAACGAGCAGTACTTC. This codes for CASSLGLAGAGNEQYF.

This chain's CDR3 is CASSSSVSGYTDTQYF. As DNA, the CDR3 is TGTGCCAGCAGCTCCTCCGTGTCTGGGTACACAGATACGCAGTATTTT. This chain links TRBV7-8 with TRBJ2-3; D is unclear. Looked up from germline, CDR1 is SGHVS and CDR2 is FQNEAQ. V dropped 4 bases and J dropped 2 bases, with 16 bases sitting between them. The CDR3 sequence is 16 residues long.

The chain combines TRBV20-1 with TRBJ2-3; 12 bases map to TRBD2. CDR3 length: 16 amino acids. J gave up 4 bases and V 6 bases, and 11 bases lay outside the gene matches. Germline CDR1 is DFQATT and CDR2 is SNEGSKA (reference sequence). CDR3 residues: CSAASGRANKADTQYF. In nucleotides, the CDR3 is TGCAGTGCCGCTAGCGGGAGGGCCAATAAAGCAGATACGCAGTATTTT.

The chain carries TRBV4-1 and TRBJ2-7; the match to TRBD2 covers 7 bases. Judging by the DNA end, TRBJ2-1 fits better; the J call may be wrong. The CDR3 has 17 residues. The germline gives CDR1 MGHRA, CDR2 YSYEKL. CDR3: CASSQDSWTSVDNEQFF. CDR3 DNA: TGCGCCAGCAGCCAAGATTCCTGGACTAGTGTCGACAATGAGCAGTTCTTC.

The genes are TRBV20-1 and TRBJ1-3; 11 nucleotides line up with TRBD1. Germline V gene sequence: CDR1 DFQATT, CDR2 SNEGSKA (reference sequence). The CDR3 covers 15 residues. The CDR3 DNA reads TGCGGCGCTAGCCGAGGACAGGGGGCCGGAAACACCATATATTTT. Protein product: CGASRGQGAGNTIYF.

V and J are TRBV5-1 and TRBJ1-1; D gene uncertain. This CDR3 spans 14 amino acids. V shed 0 bases and J shed 6 bases, with 12 bases lying between them. The germline CDR1 and CDR2 sequences are SGHRS and YFSETQ. Here the CDR3 DNA reads TGCGCCAGCAGCTTGGCCGTGGAGGCCGCTGAAGCTTTCTTT. It specifies CASSLAVEAAEAFF.

V usage is TRBV19 and J usage is TRBJ2-5; D ambiguous. V lost 4 bases and J 0 bases, leaving 12 bases between the germline ends. The V gene's germline CDR1 is LNHDA and CDR2 SQIVND (reference sequence). The CDR3 length is 15 residues. DNA for the CDR3: TGTGCCAGTAGTACGCAGGCCCGATACCAAGAGACCCAGTACTTC. This translates into CASSTQARYQETQYF.

The genes are TRBV20-1 and TRBJ2-7; 11 bases align to TRBD2. The CDR3 totals 14 residues. CDR1 and CDR2 from the germline V gene are DFQATT and SNEGSKA (reference sequence). Trimming cost V 2 bases and J 2 bases; bases outside gene matches: 2. In nucleotides, the CDR3 is TGCAGTGCTAGAAAACTAGCGGGGGCCTACGAGCAGTACTTC. Translated: CSARKLAGAYEQYF.

The CDR3 DNA is TGCAGTGCGCGCCACTCGGTCAATGAGCAGTTCTTC. It encodes CSARHSVNEQFF. The chain joins TRBV20-1 to TRBJ2-1; D is unresolved. The CDR3 is 12 residues long. The V gene's germline CDR1 is DFQATT and CDR2 SNEGSKA (reference sequence). The ends were cut back, 6 bases at V and 6 bases at J, with 12 bases in the middle.

This chain uses TRBV5-5 with TRBJ2-5; D may match TRBD1 or TRBD2 (5 bases each). CDR3 size: 14 residues. CDR1 is SGHKS and CDR2 is YYEKEE in the germline V gene (reference sequence). V lost 4 bases, J lost 5 bases, and 15 bases lay in between. The CDR3 spells CASSMGTALETQYF. In nucleotides, the CDR3 is TGTGCCAGCAGCATGGGGACGGCCCTGGAGACCCAGTACTTC.

The chain carries TRBV5-1 and TRBJ2-5; TRBD2 aligns across 12 bases. The CDR3 has 17 residues. Germline V lookup: CDR1 SGHRS, CDR2 YFSETQ. After removal of 2 bases from V and 6 bases from J, the junction contained 11 bases not matched to a gene. The CDR3 loop is CASSLDFETSGSKTQYF. The CDR3 DNA reads as TGCGCCAGCAGCTTAGATTTCGAGACTAGCGGGAGTAAGACCCAGTACTTC.

This clonotype was observed many times. This sequence joins TRBV6-5 and TRBJ1-4; TRBD1 aligns across 8 bases. The ends lost 4 bases at V and 7 bases at J; junction bases unmatched: 8. Germline CDR1 is MNHEY and CDR2 is SVGAGI. This CDR3 spans 15 amino acids. The CDR3 DNA reads as TGTGCCAGCAGTTCGCGGACAGGGTTGAGTGAAAAACTGTTTTTT. Its protein is CASSSRTGLSEKLFF.

This sequence joins TRBV29-1 and TRBJ1-4, with 8 bases aligning to TRBD1. This CDR3 has 12 amino acids. Germline values: CDR1 SQVTM, CDR2 ANQGSEA. The V and J ends lost 6 bases and 8 bases, in that order; junction bases with no gene match: 5. The CDR3, as DNA: TGCAGCGTACGACAGGGGAGGGAAAAACTGTTTTTT. It encodes CSVRQGREKLFF.

In its sample, this clonotype was seen a few times. One end of the junction fails to match germline, which may point to a read error. The rearrangement uses TRBV24-1 and TRBJ2-5; 8 bases are a match to TRBD1. Germline V gene lookup returns CDR1 KGHDR and CDR2 SFDVKD. The CDR3 extends over 13 amino acids. CDR3 in amino acids: CTTRGQGGETQYF. In DNA form, the CDR3 reads TGTACCACCAGAGGACAGGGAGGAGAGACCCAGTACTTC.

The chain uses TRBV20-1 and TRBJ1-1; TRBD1 is a possible D gene (6 bases). Per germline, CDR1 DFQATT and CDR2 SNEGSKA (reference sequence). The CDR3 runs to 13 residues. Between the trimmed V and J ends, which lost 8 bases and 4 bases, there was a span of 17 bases. The CDR3 reads CSSPVQGGTEAFF. In nucleotides, the CDR3 is TGCAGTTCCCCAGTACAGGGCGGCACTGAAGCTTTCTTT.

This rearrangement joins TRBV30 to TRBJ2-6; 12 nucleotides agree with TRBD2. The trim removed 3 bases at V and 0 bases at J, leaving 3 bases unmatched. The germline V gene encodes CDR1 GTSNPN and CDR2 SVGIG (reference sequence). This CDR3 region has 17 residues. This CDR3 reads CAWSRLAGDSGANVLTF. For the CDR3, the DNA is TGTGCCTGGAGCAGACTAGCGGGGGACTCTGGGGCCAACGTCCTGACTTTC.

The chain recombines TRBV6-6 with TRBJ1-1, with a possible D match to TRBD1 (6 bases). Germline V gives CDR1 MNHNY, CDR2 SVGAGI (reference sequence). The CDR3 totals 14 residues. V gave up 5 bases and J gave up 7 bases, with 17 bases separating them. Here the CDR3 reads CASSVRGVRVEAFF. The CDR3 nucleotides read TGTGCCAGCAGTGTCAGGGGCGTGAGGGTTGAAGCTTTCTTT.

The gene calls are TRBV5-1 and TRBJ2-7; D is unclear. CDR1 SGHRS and CDR2 YFSETQ come from the germline V gene. The V end was cut by 0 bases, the J end by 2 bases, with 15 bases between. The CDR3 loop spans 16 amino acids. As DNA, the CDR3 is TGCGCCAGCAGCTTGGCGTTGGGCAGCGAAACCTACGAGCAGTACTTC. It is translated as CASSLALGSETYEQYF.

The sample holds many counts of this clonotype. This chain joins TRBV9 and TRBJ2-5, with unresolved D. CDR1 and CDR2 (germline): SGDLS, YYNGEE. The germline V and J ends were trimmed by 6 bases and 3 bases, with 6 bases remaining between them. This CDR3 is 11 amino acids long. The CDR3 spells CASTAKETQYF. CDR3 nucleotides: TGTGCCAGCACCGCGAAAGAGACCCAGTACTTC.

V is TRBV5-1 and J is TRBJ2-2; 8 bases fit TRBD1. This CDR3 is 17 amino acids long. Germline values: CDR1 SGHRS, CDR2 YFSETQ. Trimming cost V 1 base and J 0 bases; bases outside gene matches: 5. CDR3 coding DNA: TGCGCCAGCAGCTTGAAAACAGGGGGAGCGAACACCGGGGAGCTGTTTTTT. This gives the protein CASSLKTGGANTGELFF.

The chain couples TRBV7-9 to TRBJ2-1, with 13 positions matching TRBD2. CDR3 length equals 15 residues. V trimming: 6 bases; J trimming: 6 bases; junction bases outside the gene matches: 5. The germline V gene encodes CDR1 SEHNR and CDR2 FQNEAQ (reference sequence). CDR3 nucleotide sequence: TGTGCCAGCAGGCTAGGACTAGCGGGAGCCAATGAGCAGTTCTTC. Residues: CASRLGLAGANEQFF.

The gene calls are TRBV12-3 or TRBV12-4 and TRBJ2-7; tentative D call: TRBD1 (6 bases). The CDR3 has 13 amino acids. Trimming removed 5 bases from V and 5 bases from J, with 13 bases in between. The CDR3 DNA reads TGTGCCAGCAGTCCCACAGGGCTCCACGAGCAGTACTTC. Translated, it gives CASSPTGLHEQYF.